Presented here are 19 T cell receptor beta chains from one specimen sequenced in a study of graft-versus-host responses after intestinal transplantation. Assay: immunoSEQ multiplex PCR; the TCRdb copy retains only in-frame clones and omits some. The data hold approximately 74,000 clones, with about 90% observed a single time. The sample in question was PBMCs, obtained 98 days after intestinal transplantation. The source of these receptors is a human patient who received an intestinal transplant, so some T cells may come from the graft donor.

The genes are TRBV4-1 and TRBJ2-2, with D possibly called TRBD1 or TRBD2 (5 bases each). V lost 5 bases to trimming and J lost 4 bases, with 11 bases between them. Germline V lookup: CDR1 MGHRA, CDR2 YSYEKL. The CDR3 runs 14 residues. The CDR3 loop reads CASSGDPTTGELFF. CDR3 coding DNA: TGCGCCAGCAGCGGGGACCCCACCACCGGGGAGCTGTTTTTT.

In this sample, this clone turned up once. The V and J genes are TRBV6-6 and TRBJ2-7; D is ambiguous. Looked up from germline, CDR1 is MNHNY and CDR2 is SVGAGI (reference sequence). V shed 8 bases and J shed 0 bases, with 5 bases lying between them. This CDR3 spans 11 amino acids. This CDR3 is CASGDSYEQYF. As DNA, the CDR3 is TGTGCCAGCGGGGACTCCTACGAGCAGTACTTC.

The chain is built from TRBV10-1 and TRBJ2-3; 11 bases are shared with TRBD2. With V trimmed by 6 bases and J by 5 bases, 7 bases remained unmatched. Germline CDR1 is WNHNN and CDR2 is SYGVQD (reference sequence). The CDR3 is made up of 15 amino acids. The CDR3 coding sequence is TGCGCCAGCAGGTTGACTAGCGGGGATGTAGATACGCAGTATTTT. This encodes CASRLTSGDVDTQYF.

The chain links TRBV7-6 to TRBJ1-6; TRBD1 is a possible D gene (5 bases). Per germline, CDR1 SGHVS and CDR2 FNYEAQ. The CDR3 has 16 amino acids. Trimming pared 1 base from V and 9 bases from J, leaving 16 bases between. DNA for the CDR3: TGTGCCAGCAGCTTAGAGGTGGGGGGTGAAGGTTCACCCCTCCACTTT. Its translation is CASSLEVGGEGSPLHF.

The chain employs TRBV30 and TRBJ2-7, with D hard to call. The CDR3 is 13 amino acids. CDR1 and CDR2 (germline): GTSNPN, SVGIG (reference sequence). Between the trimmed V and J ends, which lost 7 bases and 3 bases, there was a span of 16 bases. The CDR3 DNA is TGTGCCTACTCGATGAATGGTTACTACGAGCAGTACTTC. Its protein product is CAYSMNGYYEQYF.

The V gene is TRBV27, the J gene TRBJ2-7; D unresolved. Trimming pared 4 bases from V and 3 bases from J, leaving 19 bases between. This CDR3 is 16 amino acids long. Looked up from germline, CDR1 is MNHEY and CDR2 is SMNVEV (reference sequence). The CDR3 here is CASSSSPRVTGYEQYF. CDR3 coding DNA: TGTGCCAGCAGTTCCTCCCCCCGGGTAACGGGCTACGAGCAGTACTTC.

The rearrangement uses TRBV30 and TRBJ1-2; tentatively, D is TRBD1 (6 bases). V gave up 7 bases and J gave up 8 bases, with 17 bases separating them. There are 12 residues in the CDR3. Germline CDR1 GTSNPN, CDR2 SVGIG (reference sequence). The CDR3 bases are TGTGCCTCCCCCGAGGGGGGACGGGGCTACACCTTC. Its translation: CASPEGGRGYTF.

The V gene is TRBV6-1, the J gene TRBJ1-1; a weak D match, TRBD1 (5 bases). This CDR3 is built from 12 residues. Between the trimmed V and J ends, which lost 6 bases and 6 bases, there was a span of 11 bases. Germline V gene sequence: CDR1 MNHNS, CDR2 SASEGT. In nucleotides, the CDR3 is TGTGCCAGCAGCTTGGGGGAGGCTGAAGCTTTCTTT. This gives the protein CASSLGEAEAFF.

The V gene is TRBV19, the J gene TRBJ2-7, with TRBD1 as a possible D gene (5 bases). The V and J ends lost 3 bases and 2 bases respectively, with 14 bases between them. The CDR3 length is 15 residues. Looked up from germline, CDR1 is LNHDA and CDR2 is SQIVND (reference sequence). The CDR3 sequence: CASSIFGLGPYEQYF. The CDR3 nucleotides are TGTGCCAGTAGTATCTTTGGCCTGGGGCCCTACGAGCAGTACTTC.

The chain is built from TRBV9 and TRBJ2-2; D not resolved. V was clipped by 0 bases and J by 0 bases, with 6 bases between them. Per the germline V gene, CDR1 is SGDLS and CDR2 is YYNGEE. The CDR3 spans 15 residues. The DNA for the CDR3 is TGTGCCAGCAGCGTAGACGGAGCGAACACCGGGGAGCTGTTTTTT. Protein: CASSVDGANTGELFF.

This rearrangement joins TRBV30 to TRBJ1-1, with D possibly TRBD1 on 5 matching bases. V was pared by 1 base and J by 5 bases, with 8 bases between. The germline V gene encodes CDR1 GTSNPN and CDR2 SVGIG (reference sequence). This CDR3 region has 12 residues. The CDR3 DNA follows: TGTGCCTGGAGTGGTGGGGGTACTGAAGCTTTCTTT. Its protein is CAWSGGGTEAFF.

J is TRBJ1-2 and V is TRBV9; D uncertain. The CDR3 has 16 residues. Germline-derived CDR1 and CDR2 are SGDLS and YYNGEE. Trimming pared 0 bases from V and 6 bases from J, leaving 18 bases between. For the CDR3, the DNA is TGTGCCAGCAGCGTAGCTGGAGACCTCCGGTATGATGGCTACACCTTC. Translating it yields CASSVAGDLRYDGYTF.

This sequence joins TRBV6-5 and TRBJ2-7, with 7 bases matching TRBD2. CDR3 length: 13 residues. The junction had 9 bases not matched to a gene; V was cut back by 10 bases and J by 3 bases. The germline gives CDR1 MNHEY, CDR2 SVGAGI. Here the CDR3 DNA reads TGTGCCACGTCCCGCGCGGGAGACTACGAGCAGTACTTC. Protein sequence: CATSRAGDYEQYF.

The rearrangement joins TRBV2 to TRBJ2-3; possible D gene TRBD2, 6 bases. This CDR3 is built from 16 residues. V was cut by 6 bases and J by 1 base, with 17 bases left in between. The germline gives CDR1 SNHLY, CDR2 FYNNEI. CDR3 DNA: TGTGCCAGCAGAGAAATAAGCGGGCCCCGCACAGATACGCAGTATTTT. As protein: CASREISGPRTDTQYF.

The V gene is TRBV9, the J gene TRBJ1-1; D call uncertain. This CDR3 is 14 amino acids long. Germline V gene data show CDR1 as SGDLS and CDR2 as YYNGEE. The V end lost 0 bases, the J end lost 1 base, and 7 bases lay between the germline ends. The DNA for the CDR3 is TGTGCCAGCAGCGTAGGGCAGTCGAACACTGAAGCTTTCTTT. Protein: CASSVGQSNTEAFF.

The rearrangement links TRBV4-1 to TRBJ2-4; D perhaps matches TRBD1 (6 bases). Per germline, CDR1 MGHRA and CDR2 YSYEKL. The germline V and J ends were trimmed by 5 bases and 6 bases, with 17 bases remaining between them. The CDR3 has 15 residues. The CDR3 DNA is TGCGCCAGCAGCTTTCATGGAACAGGGCTAAACATTCAGTACTTC. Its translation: CASSFHGTGLNIQYF.

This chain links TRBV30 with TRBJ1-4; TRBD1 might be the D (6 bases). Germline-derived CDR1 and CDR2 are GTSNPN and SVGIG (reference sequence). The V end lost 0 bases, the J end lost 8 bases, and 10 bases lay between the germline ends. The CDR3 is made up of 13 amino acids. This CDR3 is CAWSVRTGEKLFF. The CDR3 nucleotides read TGTGCCTGGAGTGTACGAACAGGGGAAAAACTGTTTTTT.

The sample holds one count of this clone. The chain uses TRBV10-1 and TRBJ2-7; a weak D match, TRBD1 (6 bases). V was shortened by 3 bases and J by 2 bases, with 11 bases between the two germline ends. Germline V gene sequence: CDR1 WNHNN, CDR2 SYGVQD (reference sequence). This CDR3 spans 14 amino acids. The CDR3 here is CASSDPGQPYEQYF. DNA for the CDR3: TGCGCCAGCAGTGACCCCGGACAGCCCTACGAGCAGTACTTC.

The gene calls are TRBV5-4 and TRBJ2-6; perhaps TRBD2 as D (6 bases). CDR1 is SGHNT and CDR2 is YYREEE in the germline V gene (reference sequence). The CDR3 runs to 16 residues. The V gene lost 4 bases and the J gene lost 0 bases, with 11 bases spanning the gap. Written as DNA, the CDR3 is TGTGCCAGCAGCCAAGTCGGGGGCTCTGGGGCCAACGTCCTGACTTTC. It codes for CASSQVGGSGANVLTF.